This T cell receptor beta chain was recorded in a study of blood T cell repertoires in COVID-19. Assay: immunoSEQ multiplex PCR; the TCRdb copy retains only in-frame clones and omits some. The table lists 150,000 to 200,000 clones, about four fifths of them singletons. The CDR3 has 17 residues. Germline trimming cut 0 bases from V and 4 bases from J; bases unmatched to any gene: 13. Germline CDR1 SGHDT, CDR2 YYEEEE. The sequenced material came from PBMCs or T cells enriched from blood (not recorded which). This chain links TRBV5-6 with TRBJ2-7, with TRBD1 matching over 7 bases. This sequence originates from a woman in her sixties who had recovered from COVID-19. DNA of the CDR3: TGTGCCAGCAGCTTGGACATTCGGGACAGTAGGGGGTACGAGCAGTACTTC. This encodes CASSLDIRDSRGYEQYF.